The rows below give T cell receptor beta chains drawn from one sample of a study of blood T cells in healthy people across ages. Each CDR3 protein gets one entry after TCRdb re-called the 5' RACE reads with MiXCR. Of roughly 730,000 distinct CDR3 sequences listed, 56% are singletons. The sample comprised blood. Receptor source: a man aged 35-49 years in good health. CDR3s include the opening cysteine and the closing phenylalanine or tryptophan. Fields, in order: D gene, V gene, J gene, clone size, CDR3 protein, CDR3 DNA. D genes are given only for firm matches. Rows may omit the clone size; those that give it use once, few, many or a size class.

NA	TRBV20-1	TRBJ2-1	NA	CSARDGGGGVDNEQFF	TGCAGTGCTAGAGATGGGGGAGGGGGGGTAGACAATGAGCAGTTCTTC
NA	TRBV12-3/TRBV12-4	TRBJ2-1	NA	CASSLRTRINYRDNEQFF	TGTGCCAGCAGTTTAAGGACTAGGATAAACTACAGGGACAATGAGCAGTTCTTC
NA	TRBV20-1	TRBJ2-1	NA	CSAMTGNEQFF	TGCAGTGCGATGACTGGAAATGAGCAGTTCTTC
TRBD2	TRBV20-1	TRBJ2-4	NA	CSAFGLAGGDIQYF	TGCAGTGCTTTCGGACTAGCGGGTGGGGATATTCAGTACTTC
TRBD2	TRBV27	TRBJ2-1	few	CASSLGGVSYNEQFF	TGCGCCAGCAGCTTGGGAGGGGTATCCTACAATGAGCAGTTCTTC
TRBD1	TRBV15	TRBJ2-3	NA	CATSRDRWGTDTQYF	TGTGCCACCAGCAGGGACAGGTGGGGTACAGATACGCAGTATTTT
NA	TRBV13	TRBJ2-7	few	CASSQAAASYEQYF	TGTGCCAGCAGCCAGGCGGCAGCTTCCTACGAGCAGTACTTC
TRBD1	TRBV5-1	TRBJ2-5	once	CASGGTGYRDEQYF	TGCGCCAGCGGGGGGACAGGGTACAGGGATGAGCAGTACTTC
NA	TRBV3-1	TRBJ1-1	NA	CASSQDVGVAFF	TGTGCCAGCAGCCAAGATGTGGGGGTAGCTTTCTTT
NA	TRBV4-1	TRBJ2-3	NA	CASSQSETASNTDTQYF	TGCGCCAGCAGCCAATCGGAGACAGCCTCCAACACAGATACGCAGTATTTT
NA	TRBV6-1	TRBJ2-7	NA	CAIRRRHDSYEQYF	TGTGCCATACGACGCAGGCACGATTCCTACGAGCAGTACTTC
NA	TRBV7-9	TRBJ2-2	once	CASGPWAQSRGTGELFF	TGTGCCAGCGGCCCATGGGCCCAAAGTAGGGGTACCGGGGAGCTGTTTTTT